This entry concerns a single T cell receptor (beta chain). Original data processing: For nucleated cells, counts were estimated from reference gene primer amplification. Measured with immunoSEQ multiplex PCR; TCRdb has only the in-frame clones, and not every one. Clone size and the V and J calls come from that table; the DNA yielded D and trimming. Of 150,000 to 200,000 clones in the sample, approximately 86% were seen once. This entry belongs to a study of blood T cell repertoires in COVID-19. In the study overall: Acute-phase and convalescent COVID-19 samples originated in the United States, Italy and Spain. In each case, the material was cDNA or gDNA derived from T cells, B-cell-depleted T cells, or PBMCs.

V dropped 5 bases and J dropped 2 bases, with 9 bases sitting between them. CDR1 is MDHEN and CDR2 is SYDVKM in the germline V gene. This CDR3 comprises 13 residues. What was sequenced was peripheral blood. The TCR originated in a man aged 45 to 65 with active or convalescent COVID-19. The chain employs TRBV28 and TRBJ1-2; TRBD1 might be the D (6 bases). Here the CDR3 DNA reads TGTGCCAGCAGTGGGGGACAAAACTATGGCTACACCTTC. Its protein is CASSGGQNYGYTF.